The entry below gives a single T cell receptor beta chain sequence along with its context. Its target is unknown. This sample stems from a study of graft-versus-host responses after intestinal transplantation. The wider study: Recipients had multivisceral, liver-intestinal, or isolated intestinal transplants. Recipients across the board were started on anti-thymocyte globulin induction, then kept on tacrolimus and steroids for two to three years.

V shed 2 bases and J shed 3 bases, with 17 bases lying between them. Germline lookup yields CDR1 SGHAT and CDR2 FQNNGV. The CDR3 loop spans 17 amino acids. Using immunoSEQ multiplex PCR, the repertoire was profiled, and TCRdb retains in-frame clones only, with some absent. The sample includes 62,000 or so clones, 85% to 95% of them seen just once. Findings and caveats of the study: Those patients showing graft-donor T cell macrochimerism displayed high graft-versus-host to host-versus-graft clonal ratios in allografts. Marrow from the recipient contained GvH clones, some of which had appeared first in ileum or blood.

The receptor was isolated from a human donor who was the organ donor for an intestinal transplant. The sample consisted of unstimulated CD8+ T cells sorted from spleen or lymph node cells, taken before transplant. V is TRBV11-2 and J is TRBJ2-4; D may be TRBD1 (5 bases). This CDR3 reads CASSLRSGWWVKNIQYF. CDR3 DNA sequence: TGTGCCAGCAGCTTAAGGTCAGGGTGGTGGGTCAAAAACATTCAGTACTTC.